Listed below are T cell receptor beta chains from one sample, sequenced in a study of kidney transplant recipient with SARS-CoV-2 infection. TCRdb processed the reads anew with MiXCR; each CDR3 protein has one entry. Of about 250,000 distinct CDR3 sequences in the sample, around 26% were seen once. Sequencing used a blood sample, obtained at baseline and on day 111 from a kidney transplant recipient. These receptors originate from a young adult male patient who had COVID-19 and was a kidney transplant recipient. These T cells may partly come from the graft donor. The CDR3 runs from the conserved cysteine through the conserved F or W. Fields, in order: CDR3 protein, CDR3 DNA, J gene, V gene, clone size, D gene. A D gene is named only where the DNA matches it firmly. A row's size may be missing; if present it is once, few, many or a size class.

CDR3aa: CASSSTGTSAGNTIYF
CDR3nt: TGTGCCAGCAGTTCCACTGGGACCTCGGCTGGAAACACCATATATTTT
j_gene: TRBJ1-3
v_gene: TRBV28
abundance: many
d_gene: -

CDR3aa: CGNNNRITQSRANVLTF
CDR3nt: TGTGGCAACAACAATAGGATAACACAAAGTCGGGCCAACGTCCTGACTTTC
j_gene: TRBJ2-6
v_gene: TRBV8-2
abundance: few
d_gene: -

CDR3aa: CSANSLAGGSNEQFF
CDR3nt: TGCAGTGCGAATTCGCTAGCGGGGGGGAGTAATGAGCAGTTCTTC
j_gene: TRBJ2-1
v_gene: TRBV20-1
abundance: few
d_gene: TRBD2

CDR3aa: CASRRDQGATEAFF
CDR3nt: TGTGCCAGCAGACGGGACCAAGGGGCCACTGAAGCTTTCTTT
j_gene: TRBJ1-1
v_gene: TRBV5-5
abundance: many
d_gene: -

CDR3aa: CASSLDPSFRKTYGYTF
CDR3nt: TGTGCCAGCAGTCTGGACCCCAGCTTCCGAAAGACCTATGGCTACACCTTC
j_gene: TRBJ1-2
v_gene: TRBV12-3/TRBV12-4
abundance: many
d_gene: -

CDR3aa: CSARDLESGTYEQYF
CDR3nt: TGCAGTGCTAGAGATCTAGAGTCGGGAACCTACGAGCAGTACTTC
j_gene: TRBJ2-7
v_gene: TRBV20-1
abundance: -
d_gene: -

CDR3aa: CASSLDYYGYTF
CDR3nt: TGTGCCAGCAGTCTGGACTACTATGGCTACACCTTC
j_gene: TRBJ1-2
v_gene: TRBV12-3/TRBV12-4
abundance: many
d_gene: -

CDR3aa: CASSYAAGSNYGHTF
CDR3nt: TGTGCCAGCAGTTACGCTGCAGGCTCTAACTATGGCCACACCTTC
j_gene: TRBJ1-2
v_gene: TRBV6-6
abundance: few
d_gene: -

CDR3aa: CASSQDVSSNTGELFF
CDR3nt: TGCGCCAGCAGCCAAGATGTAAGCAGTAACACCGGGGAGCTGTTTTTT
j_gene: TRBJ2-2
v_gene: TRBV4-3
abundance: -
d_gene: -

CDR3aa: CASSQGIDQPQHF
CDR3nt: TGTGCCAGCAGCCAAGGGATAGATCAGCCCCAGCATTTT
j_gene: TRBJ1-5
v_gene: TRBV4-2
abundance: many
d_gene: -

CDR3aa: CASSLVGGGTQETQYF
CDR3nt: TGCGCCAGCAGCTTGGTAGGTGGAGGTACCCAAGAGACCCAGTACTTC
j_gene: TRBJ2-5
v_gene: TRBV5-1
abundance: many
d_gene: -

CDR3aa: CAGSYGQGGTGELFF
CDR3nt: TGTGCCGGCAGTTACGGCCAGGGCGGGACCGGGGAGCTGTTTTTT
j_gene: TRBJ2-2
v_gene: TRBV6-9
abundance: -
d_gene: -

CDR3aa: CASKGQGWGYGYTF
CDR3nt: TGTGCCAGCAAGGGACAGGGATGGGGCTATGGCTACACCTTC
j_gene: TRBJ1-2
v_gene: TRBV6-2/TRBV6-3
abundance: many
d_gene: TRBD1

CDR3aa: CASSYRDSTLYNEQFF
CDR3nt: TGTGCCAGCAGTTACCGGGACAGCACGTTATACAATGAGCAGTTCTTC
j_gene: TRBJ2-1
v_gene: TRBV2
abundance: many
d_gene: TRBD1

CDR3aa: CASSGTGRSRRTYGYTF
CDR3nt: TGCGCCAGCAGTGGAACAGGAAGATCGCGAAGGACCTATGGCTACACCTTC
j_gene: TRBJ1-2
v_gene: TRBV10-1
abundance: -
d_gene: -

CDR3aa: CSASGSTSSYEQYF
CDR3nt: TGCAGTGCTAGTGGCTCCACGAGCTCCTACGAGCAGTACTTC
j_gene: TRBJ2-7
v_gene: TRBV20-1
abundance: many
d_gene: -

CDR3aa: CATSPGLRCGKTYGYTF
CDR3nt: TGTGCCACCAGCCCAGGCTTAAGGTGTGGAAAGACCTATGGCTACACCTTC
j_gene: TRBJ1-2
v_gene: TRBV15
abundance: many
d_gene: -

CDR3aa: CASSTSAEETQYF
CDR3nt: TGTGCCAGTAGTACCTCGGCCGAAGAGACCCAGTACTTC
j_gene: TRBJ2-5
v_gene: TRBV19
abundance: -
d_gene: -

CDR3aa: CATSDQGPRSSYEQYF
CDR3nt: TGTGCCACCAGTGACCAGGGACCCCGGAGCTCCTACGAGCAGTACTTC
j_gene: TRBJ2-7
v_gene: TRBV24-1
abundance: many
d_gene: -

CDR3aa: CASSYGGTYEQYF
CDR3nt: TGTGCCAGCAGCTATGGGGGGACCTACGAGCAGTACTTC
j_gene: TRBJ2-7
v_gene: TRBV7-3
abundance: many
d_gene: -

CDR3aa: CASSDGAGGTDTQYF
CDR3nt: TGTGCCAGCAGTGACGGAGCGGGAGGTACAGATACGCAGTATTTT
j_gene: TRBJ2-3
v_gene: TRBV6-4
abundance: many
d_gene: TRBD2

CDR3aa: CASSYAGLSNQPQHF
CDR3nt: TGTGCCAGCAGTTACGCGGGGCTTAGCAATCAGCCCCAGCATTTT
j_gene: TRBJ1-5
v_gene: TRBV6-2/TRBV6-3
abundance: many
d_gene: -

CDR3aa: CASSLGLEVDEQFF
CDR3nt: TGCGCCAGCAGCCTTGGACTAGAGGTGGATGAGCAGTTCTTC
j_gene: TRBJ2-1
v_gene: TRBV5-1
abundance: few
d_gene: TRBD2

CDR3aa: CASSLGGFGNTIYF
CDR3nt: TGTGCCAGCAGTTTAGGAGGGTTCGGAAACACCATATATTTT
j_gene: TRBJ1-3
v_gene: TRBV27
abundance: many
d_gene: -

CDR3aa: CASSPRYRPDTQYF
CDR3nt: TGTGCCAGCAGCCCTCGATATAGGCCAGATACGCAGTATTTT
j_gene: TRBJ2-3
v_gene: TRBV9
abundance: -
d_gene: -

CDR3aa: CAWKRRNEKLFF
CDR3nt: TGTGCCTGGAAGAGGCGTAATGAAAAACTGTTTTTT
j_gene: TRBJ1-4
v_gene: TRBV30
abundance: -
d_gene: -

CDR3aa: CASSVGQGGYNEQFF
CDR3nt: TGTGCCAGCAGCGTAGGGCAGGGGGGATACAATGAGCAGTTCTTC
j_gene: TRBJ2-1
v_gene: TRBV9
abundance: few
d_gene: -

CDR3aa: CASSFEDTEAFF
CDR3nt: TGTGCCAGCAGTTTCGAGGACACTGAAGCTTTCTTT
j_gene: TRBJ1-1
v_gene: TRBV7-9
abundance: many
d_gene: -

CDR3aa: CASSLILADEQYF
CDR3nt: TGTGCCAGCAGCCTAATACTAGCTGACGAGCAGTACTTC
j_gene: TRBJ2-7
v_gene: TRBV4-2
abundance: many
d_gene: -

CDR3aa: CASSYAHRGVSYEQYF
CDR3nt: TGTGCCAGCAGTTACGCCCACAGGGGTGTCTCCTACGAGCAGTACTTC
j_gene: TRBJ2-7
v_gene: TRBV6-5
abundance: many
d_gene: TRBD1

CDR3aa: CASRGPSGTGELFF
CDR3nt: TGTGCCAGCAGAGGTCCTAGCGGGACCGGGGAGCTGTTTTTT
j_gene: TRBJ2-2
v_gene: TRBV2
abundance: few
d_gene: TRBD2

CDR3aa: CASSYITPISFSETQYF
CDR3nt: TGTGCCAGCAGCTACATTACTCCCATTTCTTTCTCTGAGACCCAGTACTTC
j_gene: TRBJ2-5
v_gene: TRBV3-1
abundance: many
d_gene: -

CDR3aa: CASRGGTTDTQYF
CDR3nt: TGCGCCAGCAGGGGAGGGACGACAGATACGCAGTATTTT
j_gene: TRBJ2-3
v_gene: TRBV5-1
abundance: -
d_gene: TRBD2

CDR3aa: CASSPSGSSTGELFF
CDR3nt: TGTGCCAGCAGCCCGTCCGGGTCTAGTACCGGGGAGCTGTTTTTT
j_gene: TRBJ2-2
v_gene: TRBV7-2
abundance: many
d_gene: -

CDR3aa: CASSPGVGGPETQYF
CDR3nt: TGTGCCAGCAGCCCTGGAGTAGGAGGGCCAGAGACCCAGTACTTC
j_gene: TRBJ2-5
v_gene: TRBV5-5
abundance: -
d_gene: -

CDR3aa: CASSRPGTDTGELFF
CDR3nt: TGTGCCAGCAGCCGCCCCGGGACTGATACCGGGGAGCTGTTTTTT
j_gene: TRBJ2-2
v_gene: TRBV21-1
abundance: many
d_gene: -

CDR3aa: CASSPPGNIQYF
CDR3nt: TGTGCCAGCTCACCACCGGGGAACATTCAGTACTTC
j_gene: TRBJ2-4
v_gene: TRBV18
abundance: many
d_gene: -

CDR3aa: CAIRQREGPHNEQFF
CDR3nt: TGTGCCATCAGACAGCGGGAGGGCCCCCACAATGAGCAGTTCTTC
j_gene: TRBJ2-1
v_gene: TRBV10-3
abundance: -
d_gene: TRBD2

CDR3aa: CASSYISGGRKTYGYTF
CDR3nt: TGTGCCAGCAGTTACATTTCAGGTGGGAGAAAGACCTATGGCTACACCTTC
j_gene: TRBJ1-2
v_gene: TRBV6-6
abundance: many
d_gene: -

CDR3aa: CASSEETTYGYTF
CDR3nt: TGTGCCAGCAGCGAGGAAACAACATATGGCTACACCTTC
j_gene: TRBJ1-2
v_gene: TRBV5-4
abundance: many
d_gene: -

CDR3aa: CASSTISSGNTIYF
CDR3nt: TGTGCCAGCAGCACCATCAGCTCTGGAAACACCATATATTTT
j_gene: TRBJ1-3
v_gene: TRBV12-3/TRBV12-4
abundance: many
d_gene: -

CDR3aa: CASSFGNSNQPQHF
CDR3nt: TGTGCCAGCTCTTTCGGGAATAGCAATCAGCCCCAGCATTTT
j_gene: TRBJ1-5
v_gene: TRBV3-1
abundance: many
d_gene: -

CDR3aa: CASSEAGTGGEEQYF
CDR3nt: TGTGCCAGCAGTGAAGCCGGGACAGGGGGTGAAGAGCAGTACTTC
j_gene: TRBJ2-7
v_gene: TRBV6-1
abundance: many
d_gene: TRBD1

CDR3aa: CASSPLKGSGGYTF
CDR3nt: TGTGCCAGCTCACCCTTGAAGGGGTCGGGTGGCTACACCTTC
j_gene: TRBJ1-2
v_gene: TRBV18
abundance: many
d_gene: -

CDR3aa: CAIRPAGVSYNEQFF
CDR3nt: TGTGCCATCCGTCCTGCGGGCGTTTCCTACAATGAGCAGTTCTTC
j_gene: TRBJ2-1
v_gene: TRBV10-3
abundance: -
d_gene: -

CDR3aa: CASTRYHPRKTYGYTF
CDR3nt: TGTGCCAGCACTAGGTATCATCCACGAAAGACCTATGGCTACACCTTC
j_gene: TRBJ1-2
v_gene: TRBV5-8
abundance: many
d_gene: -

CDR3aa: CASSYGGGEQYF
CDR3nt: TGTGCCAGCAGTTACGGCGGGGGCGAGCAGTACTTC
j_gene: TRBJ2-7
v_gene: TRBV6-8
abundance: many
d_gene: TRBD2

CDR3aa: CASSVHRECRKTYGYIF
CDR3nt: TGTGCCAGCAGTGTGCATAGAGAATGTAGAAAGACCTATGGCTACATCTTC
j_gene: TRBJ1-2
v_gene: TRBV6-1
abundance: -
d_gene: -

CDR3aa: CASSIQGGGYEQYF
CDR3nt: TGTGCCAGCAGCATACAGGGGGGGGGCTACGAGCAGTACTTC
j_gene: TRBJ2-7
v_gene: TRBV7-3
abundance: many
d_gene: -

CDR3aa: CASWSSNYGYTF
CDR3nt: TGTGCCAGCTGGTCCAGTAACTATGGCTACACCTTC
j_gene: TRBJ1-2
v_gene: TRBV9
abundance: many
d_gene: -

CDR3aa: CASSVALDTGELFF
CDR3nt: TGTGCCAGCAGTGTTGCGTTGGACACCGGGGAGCTGTTTTTT
j_gene: TRBJ2-2
v_gene: TRBV6-4
abundance: many
d_gene: -

CDR3aa: CASSQTGGYPPLHF
CDR3nt: TGTGCCAGCAGTCAGACAGGGGGATATCCCCCCCTCCACTTT
j_gene: TRBJ1-6
v_gene: TRBV28
abundance: many
d_gene: TRBD1

CDR3aa: CASELRSVRKTYGYTF
CDR3nt: TGCGCCAGCGAGCTTAGATCGGTTCGAAAGACCTATGGCTACACCTTC
j_gene: TRBJ1-2
v_gene: TRBV5-1
abundance: few
d_gene: -

CDR3aa: CASSPTSGYNEQFF
CDR3nt: TGTGCCAGCAGCCCGACTAGCGGATACAATGAGCAGTTCTTC
j_gene: TRBJ2-1
v_gene: TRBV7-9
abundance: many
d_gene: TRBD2

CDR3aa: CASSQGATRAGNTIYF
CDR3nt: TGCGCCAGCAGCCAAGGGGCGACGCGAGCTGGAAACACCATATATTTT
j_gene: TRBJ1-3
v_gene: TRBV4-3
abundance: many
d_gene: -

CDR3aa: CASSEIDKETQYF
CDR3nt: TGCGCCAGCAGTGAAATCGATAAAGAGACCCAGTACTTC
j_gene: TRBJ2-5
v_gene: TRBV10-1
abundance: few
d_gene: -

CDR3aa: CSVEYTERPGHSGELFF
CDR3nt: TGCAGCGTTGAATACACCGAACGTCCGGGACATTCCGGGGAGCTGTTTTTT
j_gene: TRBJ2-2
v_gene: TRBV29-1
abundance: many
d_gene: -

CDR3aa: CASSQGSVRKTYGYTF
CDR3nt: TGCGCCAGCAGTCAGGGATCGGTTCGAAAGACCTATGGCTACACCTTC
j_gene: TRBJ1-2
v_gene: TRBV5-1
abundance: many
d_gene: -